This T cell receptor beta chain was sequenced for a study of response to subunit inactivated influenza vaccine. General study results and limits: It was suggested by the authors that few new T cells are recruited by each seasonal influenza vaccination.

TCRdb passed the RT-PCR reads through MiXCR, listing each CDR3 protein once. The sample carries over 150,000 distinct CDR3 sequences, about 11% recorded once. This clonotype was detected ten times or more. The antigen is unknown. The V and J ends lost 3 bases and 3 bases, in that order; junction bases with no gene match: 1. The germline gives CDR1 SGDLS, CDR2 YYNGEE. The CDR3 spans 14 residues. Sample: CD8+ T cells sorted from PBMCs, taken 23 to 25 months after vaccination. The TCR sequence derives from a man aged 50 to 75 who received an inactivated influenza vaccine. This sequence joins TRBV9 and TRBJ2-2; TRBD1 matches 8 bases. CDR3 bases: TGTGCCAGCAGCGGGACAGGGTACACCGGGGAGCTGTTTTTT. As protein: CASSGTGYTGELFF.